The T cell receptor (beta chain) under discussion was sequenced for a study of CD8 T cells in Susac syndrome. The multiple sclerosis control group consisted of treatment-naive patients whose relapsing-remitting disease, which was either stable or active, fulfilled revised McDonald criteria. Random hexamers served to reverse transcribe roughly 0.5 to 1 ug RNA. TCRdb re-analysed the immunoSEQ multiplex PCR reads in MiXCR, keeping a single row per CDR3 protein. The sample lists 150,000 to 200,000 distinct CDR3 sequences, approximately 95% occurring once. V lost 0 bases, J lost 7 bases, and 10 bases stayed unmatched. The germline V gene has CDR1 LGHNA and CDR2 YSLEER. The length of the CDR3 is 17 residues.

The chain joins TRBV4-3 to TRBJ2-1, with 9 nucleotides matching TRBD2. The sequencing input was CD4+ T cells from PBMCs. The sequence came from a human donor with multiple sclerosis. This chain's CDR3 is CASSQDLGESGGNEQFF. The CDR3 region has the DNA TGCGCCAGCAGCCAAGACCTAGGCGAAAGCGGGGGGAATGAGCAGTTCTTC.